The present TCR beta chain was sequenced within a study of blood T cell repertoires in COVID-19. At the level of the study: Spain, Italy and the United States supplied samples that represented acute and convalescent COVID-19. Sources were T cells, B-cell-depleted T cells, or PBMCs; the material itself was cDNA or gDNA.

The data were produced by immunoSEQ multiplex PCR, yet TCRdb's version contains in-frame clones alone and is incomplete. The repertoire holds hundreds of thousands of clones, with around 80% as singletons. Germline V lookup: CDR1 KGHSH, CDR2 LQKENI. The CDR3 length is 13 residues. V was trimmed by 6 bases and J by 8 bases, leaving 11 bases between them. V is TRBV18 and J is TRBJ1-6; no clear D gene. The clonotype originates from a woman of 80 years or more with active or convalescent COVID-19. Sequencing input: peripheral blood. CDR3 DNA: TGTGCCAGCTCGCCATCCGGGGATTCACCCCTCCACTTT. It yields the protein CASSPSGDSPLHF.